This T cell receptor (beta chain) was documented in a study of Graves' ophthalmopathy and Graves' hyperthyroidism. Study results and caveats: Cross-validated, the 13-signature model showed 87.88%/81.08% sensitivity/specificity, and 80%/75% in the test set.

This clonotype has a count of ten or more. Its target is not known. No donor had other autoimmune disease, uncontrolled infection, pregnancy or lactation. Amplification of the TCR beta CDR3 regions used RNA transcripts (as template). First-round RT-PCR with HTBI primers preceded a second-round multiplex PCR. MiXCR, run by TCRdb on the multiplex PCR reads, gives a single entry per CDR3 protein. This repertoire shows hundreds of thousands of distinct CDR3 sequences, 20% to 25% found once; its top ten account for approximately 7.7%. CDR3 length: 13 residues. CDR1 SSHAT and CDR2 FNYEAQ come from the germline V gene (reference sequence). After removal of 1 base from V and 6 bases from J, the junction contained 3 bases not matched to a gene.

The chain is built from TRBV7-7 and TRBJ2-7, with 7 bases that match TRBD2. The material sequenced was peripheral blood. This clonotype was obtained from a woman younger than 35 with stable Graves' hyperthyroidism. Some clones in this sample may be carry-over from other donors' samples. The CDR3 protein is CASSLVAGSEQYF. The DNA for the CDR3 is TGTGCCAGCAGCTTAGTAGCGGGCAGCGAGCAGTACTTC.